One sample yielded the 27 T cell receptor beta chains listed below, sequenced in a study of T cells in Graves' hyperthyroidism and ophthalmopathy. RNA transcripts provided the source from which TCR beta CDR3 regions were amplified. A set of HTBI primers served as the primers for a first-round RT-PCR of the TCR CDR3. TCRdb re-called the multiplex PCR reads through MiXCR, storing one row per CDR3 protein. This sample has around 500,000 distinct CDR3 sequences, with 12% to 15% found just once. Sequencing was performed on blood. These receptors were obtained from a woman in her 40s with Graves' hyperthyroidism.

This chain connects TRBV7-2 to TRBJ2-1, with 10 bases that match TRBD2. The CDR3 is made up of 17 amino acids. Germline assignment: CDR1 SGHTA and CDR2 FQGNSA. The V and J ends lost 3 bases and 0 bases, in that order; junction bases with no gene match: 5. This CDR3 reads CASSFGTSASSYNEQFF. The CDR3 coding sequence is TGTGCCAGCAGCTTTGGGACTAGCGCGAGCTCCTACAATGAGCAGTTCTTC.

The chain joins TRBV14 to TRBJ2-7; the match to TRBD1 covers 7 bases. Germline trimming cut 4 bases from V and 3 bases from J; bases unmatched to any gene: 9. This CDR3 has 15 residues. From germline, CDR1 is SGHDN and CDR2 FVKESK. CDR3 bases: TGTGCCAGCAGCCGCGGACTCAACAGGGGCTACGAGCAGTACTTC. This sequence encodes CASSRGLNRGYEQYF.

This clonotype came up a few times. The CDR3 DNA is TGTGCCTGGAGGAGACTAGCGGTCCTGAACACCGGGGAGCTGTTTTTT. This gives the protein CAWRRLAVLNTGELFF. V usage is TRBV30 and J usage is TRBJ2-2; TRBD2 matches at 9 bases. This CDR3 spans 16 amino acids. Germline loops: CDR1 GTSNPN, CDR2 SVGIG (reference sequence). Trimming cost V 3 bases and J 1 base; bases outside gene matches: 6.

This clonotype was found many times. V gene TRBV19 combines with J gene TRBJ1-1, with TRBD1 matching 7 bases. The V and J ends lost 4 bases and 4 bases, in that order; junction bases with no gene match: 6. The germline gives CDR1 LNHDA, CDR2 SQIVND (reference sequence). The CDR3 consists of 14 residues. Written as DNA, the CDR3 is TGTGCCAGTAGTACCGACAGGGTCTTCACTGAAGCTTTCTTT. Translated: CASSTDRVFTEAFF.

In this sample, this clonotype turned up a few times. The rearrangement links TRBV7-9 to TRBJ2-1; 8 bases line up with TRBD2. After removal of 4 bases from V and 4 bases from J, the junction contained 6 bases not matched to a gene. Germline V gene data show CDR1 as SEHNR and CDR2 as FQNEAQ (reference sequence). The CDR3 sequence is 15 residues long. Here the CDR3 DNA reads TGTGCCAGCAGCTCCACGACTAGCGAGTACAATGAGCAGTTCTTC. Amino acid sequence: CASSSTTSEYNEQFF.

This clonotype was seen a handful of times. V is TRBV20-1 and J is TRBJ2-1; 9 nucleotides align to TRBD2. CDR1 DFQATT and CDR2 SNEGSKA come from the germline V gene (reference sequence). The CDR3 is 17 residues long. The junction had 12 bases not matched to a gene; V was cut back by 4 bases and J by 2 bases. The CDR3 sequence: CSAIEGVSGSAYNEQFF. The CDR3 DNA sequence: TGCAGTGCTATAGAAGGGGTTAGCGGGAGTGCCTACAATGAGCAGTTCTTC.

This clonotype was counted only a few times. The rearrangement joins TRBV6-5 to TRBJ2-6; 14 bases line up with TRBD2. V shed 4 bases and J 4 bases; nucleotides not matched to a gene: 6. The CDR3 is 18 residues long. Germline CDR1 reads MNHEY; CDR2 reads SVGAGI. In DNA form, the CDR3 reads TGTGCCAGCAGTTCGACGGGACTAGCGGGAGCCGGGGCCAACGTCCTGACTTTC. Protein: CASSSTGLAGAGANVLTF.

CDR3 nucleotide sequence: TGTGCCAGCAGCTTAGGTCCCCGGGGGCCCGGGGAGCTGTTTTTT. Protein: CASSLGPRGPGELFF. The chain recombines TRBV7-8 with TRBJ2-2; either TRBD1 or TRBD2 may fit D (6 bases each). The CDR3 is 15 amino acids. Germline assignment: CDR1 SGHVS and CDR2 FQNEAQ. The germline V and J ends were trimmed by 1 base and 6 bases, with 12 bases remaining between them.

This clonotype occurred many times. V gene TRBV9 combines with J gene TRBJ2-3; unclear D gene. CDR3 length equals 15 residues. Germline loops: CDR1 SGDLS, CDR2 YYNGEE. Trimming took 0 bases from V and 3 from J, leaving 11 bases between them. CDR3 region: CASSVAPSSTDTQYF. Here the CDR3 DNA reads TGTGCCAGCAGCGTAGCCCCTTCCTCAACAGATACGCAGTATTTT.

This clonotype was seen many times. CDR3 coding DNA: TGTGCCAGCAGTTTAAACTCGTTGACAGATACGCAGTATTTT. Translation: CASSLNSLTDTQYF. The chain employs TRBV12-3 or TRBV12-4 and TRBJ2-3; D is unresolved. The CDR3 runs to 14 residues. V shed 2 bases and J shed 3 bases, with 9 bases lying between them.

This clonotype was detected a few times. This chain uses TRBV7-2 with TRBJ1-2; 8 nucleotides align to TRBD1. After removal of 6 bases from V and 6 bases from J, the junction contained 12 bases not matched to a gene. The CDR3 sequence is 15 residues long. Germline-derived CDR1 and CDR2 are SGHTA and FQGNSA. The CDR3 DNA reads TGTGCCAGCAGGTTTGACAGGGGATCAGTGCATGGCTACACCTTC. It is translated as CASRFDRGSVHGYTF.

Turning to this clonotype: With a much larger clone just one base away, this may be a read error. This sequence joins TRBV5-4 and TRBJ2-7, with TRBD2 identical over 11 bases. Germline CDR1 and CDR2: SGHNT and YYREEE (reference sequence). This CDR3 is built from 16 residues. V lost 6 bases to trimming and J lost 4 bases; unmatched junction nucleotides: 12. The CDR3 sequence: CASNSWASGRRYEQYF. Written as DNA, the CDR3 is TGTGCCAGCAACTCATGGGCTAGCGGGAGGAGGTACGAGCAGTACTTC.

In this sample, this clonotype turned up a few times. The chain combines TRBV25-1 with TRBJ2-7; possible D gene TRBD1, 5 bases. Trimming stripped 6 bases from V and 4 bases from J, with 7 bases between. Germline loops: CDR1 MGHDK, CDR2 SYGVNS. CDR3 length: 11 amino acids. CDR3 protein: CASRTAYEQYF. In nucleotides, the CDR3 is TGTGCCAGCAGGACAGCTTACGAGCAGTACTTC.

This clonotype was found a few times. CDR3 in amino acids: CSVQVTGNTIYF. The CDR3 nucleotides read TGCAGCGTTCAGGTTACTGGAAACACCATATATTTT. The rearrangement uses TRBV29-1 and TRBJ1-3; D gene uncertain. Trimming stripped 5 bases from V and 2 bases from J, with 7 bases between. The CDR3 covers 12 residues. Germline lookup yields CDR1 SQVTM and CDR2 ANQGSEA.

The chain recombines TRBV9 with TRBJ2-1; possible D gene TRBD2, 6 bases. The CDR3 runs 15 residues. The V and J ends lost 1 base and 5 bases respectively, with 13 bases between them. Per germline, CDR1 SGDLS and CDR2 YYNGEE. The DNA of the CDR3 is TGTGCCAGCAGCGTATTTAGCGGCATAAACAATGAGCAGTTCTTC. Translated: CASSVFSGINNEQFF.

This clonotype was found many times. V is TRBV28 and J is TRBJ1-3; 9 bases are shared with TRBD1. CDR1 and CDR2 (germline): MDHEN, SYDVKM. The CDR3 is made up of 18 amino acids. Trimming at V came to 5 bases and at J to 4 bases, leaving 15 bases not matched to a gene. For the CDR3, the DNA is TGTGCCAGCAGTCTCTCCCTTCCGGGACAGGGAGCCGGAAACACCATATATTTT. Encoded protein: CASSLSLPGQGAGNTIYF.

This clonotype has only a few counts. This may come from a read error, since a much larger clone is one base off. The rearrangement links TRBV10-3 to TRBJ2-2, with 8 bases identical to TRBD2. The ends lost 2 bases at V and 4 bases at J; junction bases unmatched: 15. CDR1 and CDR2 (germline): ENHRY, SYGVKD. The CDR3 extends over 19 amino acids. The CDR3 DNA reads as TGTGCCATCAGTGAGGCCCCAGCGGGAGCTTCGAAGGGCACCGGGGAGCTGTTTTTT. Amino acid sequence: CAISEAPAGASKGTGELFF.

At least ten counts were recorded for this clonotype. The V and J genes are TRBV2 and TRBJ2-1, with TRBD2 matching 8 bases. V shed 9 bases, J shed 3 bases, and the junction held 7 bases outside the gene matches. The length of the CDR3 is 14 residues. The germline gives CDR1 SNHLY, CDR2 FYNNEI. This CDR3 reads CASIAGRGYNEQFF. Here the CDR3 DNA reads TGTGCCAGTATAGCGGGGAGGGGCTACAATGAGCAGTTCTTC. The whole variable domain, remainder taken from reference TRBV2 and TRBJ2-1, is EPEVTQTPSHQVTQMGQEVILRCVPISNHLYFYWYRQILGQKVEFLVSFYNNEISEKSEIFDDQFSVERPDGSNFTLKIRSTKLEDSAMYFCASIAGRGYNEQFFGPGTRLTVL.

This clonotype was counted at least ten times. The chain is built from TRBV11-2 and TRBJ2-7; the D gene could be TRBD1 or TRBD2 (6 bases each). This CDR3 spans 15 amino acids. V gave up 1 base and J gave up 7 bases, with 17 bases separating them. Germline loops: CDR1 SGHAT, CDR2 FQNNGV. CDR3: CASSLVPGARGEQYF. The CDR3 DNA reads TGTGCCAGCAGCTTAGTTCCGGGGGCAAGAGGGGAGCAGTACTTC.

This chain links TRBV6-7 with TRBJ2-5, with TRBD1 matching over 9 bases. TRBV6-7 is an ORF, with its function uncertain. This CDR3 has 15 residues. Trimming cost V 6 bases and J 1 base; bases outside gene matches: 6. This CDR3 reads CASRDSDRGQETQYF. The CDR3 DNA reads as TGTGCCAGCAGAGACTCGGACAGGGGCCAAGAGACCCAGTACTTC.

This clonotype was counted between two and nine times. This chain links TRBV29-1 with TRBJ1-1; D unclear. This CDR3 is built from 11 residues. Trimming stripped 5 bases from V and 1 base from J, with 5 bases between. CDR1 SQVTM and CDR2 ANQGSEA come from the germline V gene. The CDR3, as DNA: TGCAGCGTTCCCCAGAACACTGAAGCTTTCTTT. Amino acids: CSVPQNTEAFF.

The chain is built from TRBV20-1 and TRBJ2-7; the D gene is possibly TRBD1 (5 bases). This CDR3 region has 12 residues. The V end was cut by 3 bases, the J end by 3 bases, with 9 bases between. Per the germline V gene, CDR1 is DFQATT and CDR2 is SNEGSKA (reference sequence). The CDR3 DNA is TGCAGTGCTAGTAGGGGCCACTACGAGCAGTACTTC. Its translation: CSASRGHYEQYF.

This clonotype appeared a few times. This sequence joins TRBV4-1 and TRBJ1-5, with 10 bases aligning to TRBD1. CDR1 and CDR2 (germline): MGHRA, YSYEKL. The J segment lost 6 bases and the V segment lost 0 bases, leaving 8 bases of the junction unmatched. The CDR3 contains 17 residues. CDR3 region: CASSQDPGQGHFQPQHF. CDR3 coding DNA: TGCGCCAGCAGCCAAGATCCGGGACAGGGGCACTTTCAGCCCCAGCATTTT.

This chain uses TRBV5-1 with TRBJ2-2; possible D gene TRBD2, 5 bases. The CDR3 extends over 14 amino acids. The V end lost 4 bases, the J end lost 5 bases, and 12 bases lay between the germline ends. The V gene's germline CDR1 is SGHRS and CDR2 YFSETQ. CDR3 in DNA: TGCGCCAGCAGCAGGGAGCCGGGAACCGGGGAGCTGTTTTTT. Amino acids: CASSREPGTGELFF. Looking up the rest from reference TRBV5-1 and TRBJ2-2 gives the full variable domain: KAGVTQTPRYLIKTRGQQVTLSCSPISGHRSVSWYQQTPGQGLQFLFEYFSETQRNKGNFPGRFSGRQFSNSRSEMNVSTLELGDSALYLCASSREPGTGELFFGEGSRLTVL.

The chain recombines TRBV12-3 or TRBV12-4 with TRBJ2-1, with D possibly being TRBD2 (6 bases). This CDR3 has 16 residues. Trimming took 6 bases from V and 6 from J, leaving 21 bases between them. Here the CDR3 reads CASSWATSRGSNEQFF. In nucleotides, the CDR3 is TGTGCCAGCAGCTGGGCCACTAGCCGGGGGTCCAATGAGCAGTTCTTC.

CDR3 sequence: CSVEVWSLTGPSYNEQFF. As DNA, the CDR3 is TGCAGCGTTGAAGTTTGGTCCCTGACAGGGCCCTCCTACAATGAGCAGTTCTTC. The J gene is TRBJ2-1, the V gene TRBV29-1; 7 nucleotides line up with TRBD1. The CDR3 contains 18 residues. Trimming cost V 1 base and J 0 bases; bases outside gene matches: 12. The germline V gene encodes CDR1 SQVTM and CDR2 ANQGSEA.

This clonotype was seen a handful of times. The chain uses TRBV6-5 and TRBJ1-6; D is perhaps TRBD1 (5 bases). V shed 2 bases and J shed 8 bases, with 7 bases lying between them. CDR3 length: 13 residues. Germline CDR1 reads MNHEY; CDR2 reads SVGAGI. DNA of the CDR3: TGTGCCAGCAGTTACCTCAGGGATTCACCCCTCCACTTT. This gives the protein CASSYLRDSPLHF.